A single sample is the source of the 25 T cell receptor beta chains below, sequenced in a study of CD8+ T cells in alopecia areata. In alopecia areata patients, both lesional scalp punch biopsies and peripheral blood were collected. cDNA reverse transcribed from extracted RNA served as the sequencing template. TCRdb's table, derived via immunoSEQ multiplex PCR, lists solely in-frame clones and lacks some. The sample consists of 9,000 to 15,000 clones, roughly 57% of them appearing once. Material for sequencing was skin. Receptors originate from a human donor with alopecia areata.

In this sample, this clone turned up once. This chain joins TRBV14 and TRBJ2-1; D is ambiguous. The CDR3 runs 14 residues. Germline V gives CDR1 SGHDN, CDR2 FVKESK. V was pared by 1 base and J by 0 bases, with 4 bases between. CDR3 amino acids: CASSQASSYNEQFF. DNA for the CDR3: TGTGCCAGCAGCCAAGCCAGCTCCTACAATGAGCAGTTCTTC.

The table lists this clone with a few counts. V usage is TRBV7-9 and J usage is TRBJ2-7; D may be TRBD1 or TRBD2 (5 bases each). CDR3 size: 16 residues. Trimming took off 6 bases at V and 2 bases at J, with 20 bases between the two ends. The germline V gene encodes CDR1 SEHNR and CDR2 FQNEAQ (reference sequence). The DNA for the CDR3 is TGTGCCAGCAGTTGGCCTCCGGGACGGACCACCTACGAGCAGTACTTC. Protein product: CASSWPPGRTTYEQYF.

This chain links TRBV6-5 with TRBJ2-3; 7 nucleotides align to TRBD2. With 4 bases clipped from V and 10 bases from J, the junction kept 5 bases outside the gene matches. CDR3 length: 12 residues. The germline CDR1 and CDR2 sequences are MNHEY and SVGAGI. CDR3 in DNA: TGTGCCAGCAGTTGGCAGCGGGGAGCGCAGTATTTT. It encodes CASSWQRGAQYF.

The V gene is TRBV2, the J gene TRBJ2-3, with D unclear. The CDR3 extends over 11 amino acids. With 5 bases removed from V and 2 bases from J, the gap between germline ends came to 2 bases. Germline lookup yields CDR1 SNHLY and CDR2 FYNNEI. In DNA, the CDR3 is TGTGCCAGCAGTTACACAGATACGCAGTATTTT. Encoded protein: CASSYTDTQYF.

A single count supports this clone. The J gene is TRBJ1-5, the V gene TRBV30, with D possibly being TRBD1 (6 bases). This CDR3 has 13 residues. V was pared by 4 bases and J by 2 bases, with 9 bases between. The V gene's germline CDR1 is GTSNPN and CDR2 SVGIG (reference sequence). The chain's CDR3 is CAWTRQGNQPQHF. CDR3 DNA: TGTGCCTGGACGAGACAGGGCAATCAGCCCCAGCATTTT.

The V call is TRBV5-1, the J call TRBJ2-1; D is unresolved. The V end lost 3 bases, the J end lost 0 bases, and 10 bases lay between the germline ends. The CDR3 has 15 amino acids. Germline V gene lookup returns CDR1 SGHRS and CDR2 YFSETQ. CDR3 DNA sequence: TGCGCCAGCAGCTCAGCGTGGAGCTCCTACAATGAGCAGTTCTTC. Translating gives CASSSAWSSYNEQFF.

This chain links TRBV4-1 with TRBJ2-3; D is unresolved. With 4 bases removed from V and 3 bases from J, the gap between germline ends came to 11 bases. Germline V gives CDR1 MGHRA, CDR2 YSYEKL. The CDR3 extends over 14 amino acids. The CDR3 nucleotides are TGCGCCAGCAGCCCGGGCCTATCAACAGATACGCAGTATTTT. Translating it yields CASSPGLSTDTQYF.

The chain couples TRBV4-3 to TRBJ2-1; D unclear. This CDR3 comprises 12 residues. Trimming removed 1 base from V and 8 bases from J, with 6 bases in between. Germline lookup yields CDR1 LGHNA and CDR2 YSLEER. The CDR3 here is CASSQGSDEQFF. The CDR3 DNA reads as TGCGCCAGCAGCCAAGGATCCGATGAGCAGTTCTTC.

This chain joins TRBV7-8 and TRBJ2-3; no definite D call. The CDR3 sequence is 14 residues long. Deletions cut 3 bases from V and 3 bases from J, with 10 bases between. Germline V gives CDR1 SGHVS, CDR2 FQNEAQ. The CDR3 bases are TGTGCCAGCAGCTTGGGCGTGATGACAGATACGCAGTATTTT. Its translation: CASSLGVMTDTQYF.

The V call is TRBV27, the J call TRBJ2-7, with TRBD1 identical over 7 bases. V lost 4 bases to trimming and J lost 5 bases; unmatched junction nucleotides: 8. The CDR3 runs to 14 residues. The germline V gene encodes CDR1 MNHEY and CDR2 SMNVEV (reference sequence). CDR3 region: CASSSSGQAHEQYF. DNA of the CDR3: TGTGCCAGCAGTTCCTCAGGACAGGCCCACGAGCAGTACTTC.

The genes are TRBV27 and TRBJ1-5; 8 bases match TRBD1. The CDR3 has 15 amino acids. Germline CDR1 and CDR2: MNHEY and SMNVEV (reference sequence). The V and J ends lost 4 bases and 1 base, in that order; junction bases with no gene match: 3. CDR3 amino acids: CASSWRQGSNQPQHF. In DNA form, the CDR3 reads TGTGCCAGCAGTTGGCGACAGGGGAGCAATCAGCCCCAGCATTTT.

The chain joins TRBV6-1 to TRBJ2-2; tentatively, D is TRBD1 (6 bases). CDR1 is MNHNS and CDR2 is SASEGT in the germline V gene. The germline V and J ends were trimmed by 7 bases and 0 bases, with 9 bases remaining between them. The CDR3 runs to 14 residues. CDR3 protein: CASIDRTNTGELFF. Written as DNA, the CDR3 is TGTGCCAGCATAGACAGGACGAACACCGGGGAGCTGTTTTTT.

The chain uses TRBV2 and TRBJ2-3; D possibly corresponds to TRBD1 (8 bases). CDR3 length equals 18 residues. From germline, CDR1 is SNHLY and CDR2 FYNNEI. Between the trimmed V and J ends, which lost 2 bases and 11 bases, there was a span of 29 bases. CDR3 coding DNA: TGTGCCAGCAGTGAACCCCTTTCTTTTTCTCTACAGGGGGGGATGCAGTATTTT. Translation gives CASSEPLSFSLQGGMQYF.

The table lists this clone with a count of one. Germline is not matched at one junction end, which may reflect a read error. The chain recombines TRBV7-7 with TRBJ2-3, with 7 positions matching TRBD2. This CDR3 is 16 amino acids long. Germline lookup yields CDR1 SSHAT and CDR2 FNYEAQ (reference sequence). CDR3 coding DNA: TGTGCTAGCAGCCAAGGCGCTAGCGGTTCCACAGATACGCAGTATTTT. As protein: CASSQGASGSTDTQYF. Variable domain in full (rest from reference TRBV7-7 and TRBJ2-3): GAGVSQSPRYKVTKRGQDVTLRCDPISSHATLYWYQQALGQGPEFLTYFNYEAQPDKSGLPSDRFSAERPEGSISTLTIQRTEQRDSAMYRCASSQGASGSTDTQYFGPGTRLTVL.

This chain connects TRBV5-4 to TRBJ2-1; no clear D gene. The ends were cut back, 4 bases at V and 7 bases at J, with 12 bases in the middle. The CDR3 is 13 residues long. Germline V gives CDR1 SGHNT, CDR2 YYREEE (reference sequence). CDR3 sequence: CASSELLGNEQFF. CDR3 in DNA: TGTGCCAGCAGCGAACTTCTAGGGAATGAGCAGTTCTTC. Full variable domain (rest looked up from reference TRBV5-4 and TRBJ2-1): ETGVTQSPTHLIKTRGQQVTLRCSSQSGHNTVSWYQQALGQGPQFIFQYYREEENGRGNFPPRFSGLQFPNYSSELNVNALELDDSALYLCASSELLGNEQFFGPGTRLTVL.

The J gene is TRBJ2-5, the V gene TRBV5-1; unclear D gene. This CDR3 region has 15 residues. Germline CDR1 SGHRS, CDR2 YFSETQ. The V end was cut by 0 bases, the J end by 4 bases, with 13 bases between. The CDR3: CASSLATGMRETQYF. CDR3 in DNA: TGCGCCAGCAGCTTGGCCACCGGAATGCGAGAGACCCAGTACTTC. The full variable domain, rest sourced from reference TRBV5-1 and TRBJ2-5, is KAGVTQTPRYLIKTRGQQVTLSCSPISGHRSVSWYQQTPGQGLQFLFEYFSETQRNKGNFPGRFSGRQFSNSRSEMNVSTLELGDSALYLCASSLATGMRETQYFGPGTRLLVL.

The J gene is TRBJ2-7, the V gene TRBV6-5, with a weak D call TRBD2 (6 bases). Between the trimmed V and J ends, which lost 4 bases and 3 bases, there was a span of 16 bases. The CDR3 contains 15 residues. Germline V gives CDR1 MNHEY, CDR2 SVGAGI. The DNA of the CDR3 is TGTGCCAGCAGTTTTGACCCACGGGGAGGCTACGAGCAGTACTTC. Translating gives CASSFDPRGGYEQYF.

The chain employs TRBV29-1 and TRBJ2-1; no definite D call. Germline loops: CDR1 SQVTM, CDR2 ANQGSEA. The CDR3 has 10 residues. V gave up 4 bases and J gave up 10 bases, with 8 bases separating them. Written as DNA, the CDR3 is TGCAGCGTTGGAGACGTGGAGCAGTTCTTC. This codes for CSVGDVEQFF.

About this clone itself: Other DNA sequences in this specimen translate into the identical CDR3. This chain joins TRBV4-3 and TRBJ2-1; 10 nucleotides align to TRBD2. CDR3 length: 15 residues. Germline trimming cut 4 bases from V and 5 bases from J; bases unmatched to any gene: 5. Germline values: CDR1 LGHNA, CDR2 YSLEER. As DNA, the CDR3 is TGCGCCAGCAGCCCGCTAGCGGGGGCGAACAATGAGCAGTTCTTC. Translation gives CASSPLAGANNEQFF.

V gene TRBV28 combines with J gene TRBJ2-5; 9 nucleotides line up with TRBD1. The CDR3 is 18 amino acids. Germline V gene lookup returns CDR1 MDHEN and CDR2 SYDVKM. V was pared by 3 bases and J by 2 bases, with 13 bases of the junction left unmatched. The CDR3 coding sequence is TGTGCCAGCAGTTTCTCCGCCTCGACAGGGGGTAGGCAAGAGACCCAGTACTTC. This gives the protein CASSFSASTGGRQETQYF.

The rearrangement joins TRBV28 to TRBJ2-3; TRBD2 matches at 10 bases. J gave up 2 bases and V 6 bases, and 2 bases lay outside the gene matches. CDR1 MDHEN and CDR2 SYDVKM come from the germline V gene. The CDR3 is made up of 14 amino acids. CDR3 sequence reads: CASRTSGDTDTQYF. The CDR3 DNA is TGTGCCAGCAGAACTAGCGGGGACACAGATACGCAGTATTTT.

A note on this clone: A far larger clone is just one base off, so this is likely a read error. In DNA, the CDR3 is TGCACCAGCAGCCAAGATATTGACAGGGGGAACACTGAAGCTTTCTTT. Translation gives CTSSQDIDRGNTEAFF. The genes are TRBV1 and TRBJ1-1; the D call TRBD1 from the table was never checked on the DNA. TRBV1 is annotated as a pseudogene. The CDR3 has 16 amino acids.

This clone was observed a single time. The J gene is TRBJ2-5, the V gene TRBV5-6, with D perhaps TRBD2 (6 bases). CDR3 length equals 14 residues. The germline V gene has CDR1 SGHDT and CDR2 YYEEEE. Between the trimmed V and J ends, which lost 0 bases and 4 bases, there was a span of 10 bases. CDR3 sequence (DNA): TGTGCCAGCAGCTTGGTCGGGGGAAGAGAGACCCAGTACTTC. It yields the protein CASSLVGGRETQYF.

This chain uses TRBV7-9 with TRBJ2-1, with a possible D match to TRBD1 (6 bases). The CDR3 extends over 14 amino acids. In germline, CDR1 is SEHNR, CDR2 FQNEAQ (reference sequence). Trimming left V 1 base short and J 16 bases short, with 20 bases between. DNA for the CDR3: TGTGCCAGCAGCTTAGAGAATGGGATAGGGGGAAGTTTCTTC. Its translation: CASSLENGIGGSFF.

Here the CDR3 DNA reads TGTGCCAGCAGCGTAGGCGCGGGTTATCAGCCCCAGCATTTT. As protein: CASSVGAGYQPQHF. This chain links TRBV9 with TRBJ1-5, with D unclear. With 0 bases removed from V and 5 bases from J, the gap between germline ends came to 9 bases. The CDR3 contains 14 residues. Germline CDR1 SGDLS, CDR2 YYNGEE.